What follows is one T cell receptor (beta chain) and its context. By share, this clonotype ranks as medium-sized (0.01 to 0.1%). The antigen it recognizes is unknown. Nothing much larger sits one base from this clone, and base qualities are not available. Sorted-subset TCR libraries were prepared from around 1 million sorted CD4+ or CD8+ T cells. PBMCs were separated from peripheral blood using Ficoll-Hypaque density gradient centrifugation and then cryopreserved in liquid nitrogen. The study also sequenced paired sorted CD4+ and CD8+ subsets from healthy controls, HAM/TSP patients and MS patients. CDR1 and CDR2 are read off the germline V gene as SGHVS and FQNEAQ. The germline V and J ends show losses of 5 bases and 8 bases respectively, and no gene match explains 35 bases of the junction. From the cysteine through the phenylalanine, the CDR3 covers 23 amino acids. Only the CDR3 region is kept as DNA, spanning 69 bases read in frame from base 1.

This record belongs to a study of neurological immune-mediated disorders (dated by TCRdb to between 2017 and 2020). In terms of the full investigation: Peripheral blood TCR-beta repertoires from HTLV-I-associated myelopathy (HAM/TSP) patients, multiple sclerosis patients and healthy controls were compared by UMI-based sequencing. Longitudinal samples, technical triplicates and paired sorted CD4+ and CD8+ T-cell subsets, alongside PBMC samples, were included among the approximately 98 TCR-beta libraries. The cohort included 60 to 75 subjects: around 15 with HAM/TSP, about 34 with multiple sclerosis, and 20 healthy controls.

cDNA was synthesized by template-switch 5'RACE using a primer carrying a 10-nucleotide random unique molecular identifier by which each TCR transcript was tagged. Each sequencing run produced over 160 million TCR-beta sequences covering 15-18 subjects. The RNeasy kit was used for extraction of total RNA. The KAPA Real-time Library Amplification kit was used to amplify TCR-beta VDJ regions with primers targeting the TCR constant region and the 5'RACE anchor. A first PCR added sample indexes and Illumina adaptors, after which a second PCR increased the library yield. The roughly 650 bp TCR product was size-selected on a 2% E-gel SizeSelection system after Ampure bead purification. Library quality was checked on a Bioanalyzer, concentration was measured with Qubit, and libraries were quantified with the Kapa Library Quantification kit before pooling. An Illumina HiSeq 2500 was used to sequence the libraries paired-end at 2 x 150 bp. To increase sequence diversity, roughly 24-30% phiX was spiked into each library pool. Under the source paper's analysis protocol: Quality-filtered reads were processed with the UMI-based MiGEC pipeline, and over 90% of raw TCR sequences were removed by the MiGEC pipeline during error correction. IMGT germline references were used for alignment of VDJ genes, and clonotypes were defined by a unique CDR3 amino acid sequence together with V-J genes. Clonal expansion, Shannon diversity and CDR3 relatedness (CalcPairwiseDistances, ClusterSamples) were evaluated with VDJtools, and phylogenetic trees were built with CLCbio workbench. Clones with at least 8 unique UMIs were defined as expanded, with this threshold being based on coefficient-of-variation modelling across technical triplicates. In-frame beta chains were kept once TCRdb had trimmed the public reads at Q25 with fastp and called clones with MiXCR. Each entry merges the rows of one CDR3 protein and shows their most common DNA and genes. Clone size and V and J calls follow TCRdb, not the original study. The sample contains around 41,000 distinct CDR3 sequences, about 14% of them found a single time. The ten largest clones take up under 4.5% of the sample.

The paper as a whole reports these results and caveats: The highest TCR clonal expansion was observed in HAM/TSP patients, whereas the lowest was observed in MS patients, even when compared with healthy controls. Expanded clones from different subjects shared no identical CDR3 amino acid sequences, which suggests that TCR-beta repertoires were private in all groups.

The receptor was isolated from a woman in her sixties or seventies with HTLV-1-associated myelopathy (HAM/TSP). Rearrangement joined TRBV7-8 to TRBJ1-4; the junction holds 7 bases that match TRBD1. What was sequenced was CD4+ T cells from blood. The nucleotide sequence is TGTGCCAGCAGCCCATACTTGACAGGGTTCTTTGAGTCCCTGAACGGATTTTCGGAAAAACTGTTTTTT. Its product reads: CASSPYLTGFFESLNGFSEKLFF.